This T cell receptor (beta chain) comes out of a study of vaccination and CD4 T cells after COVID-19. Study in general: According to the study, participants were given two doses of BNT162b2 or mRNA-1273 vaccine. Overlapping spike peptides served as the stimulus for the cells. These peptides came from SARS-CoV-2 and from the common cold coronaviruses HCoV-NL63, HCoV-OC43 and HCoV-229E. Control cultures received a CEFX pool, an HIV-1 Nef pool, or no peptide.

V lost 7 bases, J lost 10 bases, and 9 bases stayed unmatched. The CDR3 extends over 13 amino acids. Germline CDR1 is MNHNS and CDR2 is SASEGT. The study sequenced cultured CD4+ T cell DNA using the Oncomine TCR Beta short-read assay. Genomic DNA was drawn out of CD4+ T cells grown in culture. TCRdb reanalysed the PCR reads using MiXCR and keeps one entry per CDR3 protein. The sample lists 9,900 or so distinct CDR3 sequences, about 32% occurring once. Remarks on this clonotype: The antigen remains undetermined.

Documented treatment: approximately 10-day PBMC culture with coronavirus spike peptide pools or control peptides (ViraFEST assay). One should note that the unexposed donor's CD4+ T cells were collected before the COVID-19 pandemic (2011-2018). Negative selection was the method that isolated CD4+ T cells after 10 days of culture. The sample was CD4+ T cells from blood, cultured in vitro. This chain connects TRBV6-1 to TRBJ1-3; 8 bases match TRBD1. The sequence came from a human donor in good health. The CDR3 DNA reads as TGTGCCAGCAACTCGCGGACAGGGTATACCATATATTTT. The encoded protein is CASNSRTGYTIYF.